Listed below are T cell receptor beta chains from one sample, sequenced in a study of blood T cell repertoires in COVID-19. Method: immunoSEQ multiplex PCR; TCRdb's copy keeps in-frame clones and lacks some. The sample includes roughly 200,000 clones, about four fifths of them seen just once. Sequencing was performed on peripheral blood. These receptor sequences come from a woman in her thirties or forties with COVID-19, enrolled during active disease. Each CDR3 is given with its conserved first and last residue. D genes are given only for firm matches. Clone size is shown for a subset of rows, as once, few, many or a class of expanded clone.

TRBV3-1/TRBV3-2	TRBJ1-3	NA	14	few	CASSQTGKGNTIYF	TGTGCCAGCAGCCAAACAGGGAAAGGAAACACCATATATTTT
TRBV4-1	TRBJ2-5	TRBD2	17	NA	CASSPGLAGVGAETQYF	TGCGCCAGCAGCCCGGGACTAGCGGGAGTGGGCGCGGAGACCCAGTACTTC
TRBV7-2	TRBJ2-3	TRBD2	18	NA	CASSPVRRTSGRKDTQYF	TGTGCCAGCAGCCCAGTACGTCGGACTAGCGGGAGAAAGGATACGCAGTATTTT
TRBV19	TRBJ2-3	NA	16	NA	CASSIISGASTDTQYF	TGTGCCAGTAGTATAATCTCAGGGGCTAGCACAGATACGCAGTATTTT
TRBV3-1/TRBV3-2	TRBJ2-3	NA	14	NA	CASSQSGAGDTQYF	TGTGCCAGCAGCCAGTCAGGGGCGGGAGATACGCAGTATTTT
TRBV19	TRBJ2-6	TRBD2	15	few	CASSGGISGANVLTF	TGTGCCAGTAGCGGGGGGATCTCTGGGGCCAACGTCCTGACTTTC
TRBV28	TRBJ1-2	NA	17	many	CASSSYGTTGPNYGYTF	TGTGCCAGCAGTTCCTACGGGACAACAGGACCCAACTATGGCTACACCTTC
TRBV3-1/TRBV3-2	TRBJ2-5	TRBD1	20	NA	CASSRIPSGTGSMSGETQYF	TGTGCCAGCAGCCGAATCCCCTCCGGGACAGGGAGCATGTCCGGTGAGACCCAGTACTTC
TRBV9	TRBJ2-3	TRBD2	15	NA	CASSTGTSGSNTQYF	TGTGCCAGCAGCACCGGGACTAGCGGGTCTAATACGCAGTATTTT
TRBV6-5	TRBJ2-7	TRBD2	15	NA	CASRTGTSVLYEQYF	TGTGCCAGCAGAACCGGGACTAGCGTTCTCTACGAGCAGTACTTC
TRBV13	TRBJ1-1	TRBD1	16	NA	CASSLANRGLNTEAFF	TGTGCCAGCAGCTTAGCAAACAGGGGGCTGAACACTGAAGCTTTCTTT
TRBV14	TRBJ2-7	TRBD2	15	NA	CASSRFGTQRGEQYF	TGTGCCAGCAGCCGATTCGGGACTCAGCGGGGCGAGCAGTACTTC
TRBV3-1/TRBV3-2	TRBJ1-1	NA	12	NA	CASSQDYREAFF	TGTGCCAGCAGCCAAGATTACAGGGAAGCTTTCTTT
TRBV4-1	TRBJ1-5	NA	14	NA	CASSQGQTNQPQHF	TGCGCCAGCAGCCAAGGACAAACCAATCAGCCCCAGCATTTT
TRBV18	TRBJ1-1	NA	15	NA	CASSPPYRAGGEAFF	TGTGCCAGCTCACCACCGTACAGGGCGGGTGGGGAAGCTTTCTTT
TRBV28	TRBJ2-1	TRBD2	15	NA	CASSSGLAGMNEQFF	TGTGCCAGCAGTTCTGGACTAGCGGGGATGAATGAGCAGTTCTTC
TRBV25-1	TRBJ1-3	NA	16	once	CASSDPGLFSGNTIYF	TGTGCCAGCAGTGACCCCGGACTGTTCTCTGGAAACACCATATATTTT
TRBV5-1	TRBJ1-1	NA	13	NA	CASSFDRNTEAFF	TGCGCCAGCAGCTTTGACAGAAACACTGAAGCTTTCTTT
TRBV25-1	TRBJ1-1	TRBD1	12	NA	CASTPGGTEAFF	TGTGCCAGCACTCCAGGGGGCACTGAAGCTTTCTTT
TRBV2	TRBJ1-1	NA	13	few	CASSATGLTEAFF	TGTGCCAGCAGCGCTACAGGGCTGACTGAAGCTTTCTTT
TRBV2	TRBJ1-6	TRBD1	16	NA	CASGDSYSSYNSPLHF	TGTGCCAGCGGGGACAGTTATAGCTCCTATAATTCACCCCTCCACTTT
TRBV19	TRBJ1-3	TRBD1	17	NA	CASSITPGTAAGNTIYF	TGTGCCAGTAGTATTACCCCAGGGACAGCGGCTGGAAACACCATATATTTT
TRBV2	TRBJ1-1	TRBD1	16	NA	CASSVLDRDVEGEAFF	TGTGCCAGCAGTGTACTGGACAGGGATGTGGAGGGTGAAGCTTTCTTT
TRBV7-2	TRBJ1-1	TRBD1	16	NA	CASSFGQAASSAEAFF	TGTGCCAGCAGCTTTGGACAGGCGGCTTCTAGCGCTGAAGCTTTCTTT
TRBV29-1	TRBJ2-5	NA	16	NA	CSVEDLQGRVQETQYF	TGCAGCGTTGAAGATTTGCAGGGAAGGGTCCAAGAGACCCAGTACTTC
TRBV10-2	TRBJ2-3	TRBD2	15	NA	CASSVLAGGPDTQYF	TGCGCCAGCAGTGTATTGGCGGGGGGCCCAGATACGCAGTATTTT
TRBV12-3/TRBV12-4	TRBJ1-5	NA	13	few	CASNEGLRQPQHF	TGTGCCAGCAACGAGGGACTCCGTCAGCCCCAGCATTTT
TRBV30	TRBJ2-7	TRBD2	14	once	CAWSVLAGGTGQYF	TGTGCCTGGAGTGTACTAGCGGGGGGTACGGGGCAGTACTTC
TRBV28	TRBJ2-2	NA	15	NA	CASSLGGGTTGELFF	TGTGCCAGCAGTTTGGGGGGGGGCACGACCGGGGAGCTGTTTTTT
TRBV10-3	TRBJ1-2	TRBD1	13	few	CAISERDRSEITF	TGTGCCATCAGTGAGAGGGACAGGTCTGAAATCACCTTC
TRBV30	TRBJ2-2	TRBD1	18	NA	CAWWPEPGQGISSGELFF	TGTGCCTGGTGGCCCGAACCGGGACAGGGCATTAGTTCCGGGGAGCTGTTTTTT
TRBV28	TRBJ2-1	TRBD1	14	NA	CASSLMDRGREQFF	TGTGCCAGCAGTCTCATGGACAGGGGGCGCGAGCAGTTCTTC
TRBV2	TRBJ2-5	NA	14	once	CASSNREYQETQYF	TGTGCCAGCAGTAACCGGGAGTACCAAGAGACCCAGTACTTC
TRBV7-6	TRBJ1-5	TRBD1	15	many	CASSKGQGRNQPQHF	TGTGCCAGCAGCAAAGGACAGGGAAGAAATCAGCCCCAGCATTTT
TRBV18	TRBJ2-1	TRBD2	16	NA	CASSPSIAGGIYEQFF	TGTGCCAGCTCACCATCAATAGCGGGAGGGATTTATGAGCAGTTCTTC
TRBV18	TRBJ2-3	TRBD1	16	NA	CASSPPAVDRADTQYF	TGTGCCAGCTCACCACCGGCGGTAGACAGGGCAGATACGCAGTATTTT
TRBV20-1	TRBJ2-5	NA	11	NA	CSIDIEETQYF	TGCAGTATCGACATTGAGGAGACCCAGTACTTC
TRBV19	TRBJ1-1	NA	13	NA	CASCFQGTTEAFF	TGTGCCAGTTGTTTTCAGGGAACCACTGAAGCTTTCTTT
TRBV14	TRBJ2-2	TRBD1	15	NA	CASRSLGTGTGELFF	TGTGCCAGCAGATCCCTAGGGACAGGTACCGGGGAGCTGTTTTTT
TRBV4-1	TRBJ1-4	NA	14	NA	CASSQTATNEKLFF	TGCGCCAGCAGCCAGACAGCAACTAATGAAAAACTGTTTTTT
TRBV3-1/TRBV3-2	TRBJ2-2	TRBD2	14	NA	CASRGERHTGELFF	TGTGCCAGTCGGGGGGAACGTCACACCGGGGAGCTGTTTTTT
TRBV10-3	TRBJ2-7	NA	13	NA	CAIRPRVGYEQYF	TGTGCCATCCGCCCCCGGGTTGGCTACGAGCAGTACTTC
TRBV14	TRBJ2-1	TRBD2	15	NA	CASNLAGPIGNEQFF	TGTGCCAGCAACCTAGCGGGGCCTATTGGGAATGAGCAGTTCTTC
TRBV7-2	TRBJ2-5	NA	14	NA	CASSFTGPRSTQYF	TGTGCCAGCAGCTTCACAGGGCCACGTTCGACCCAGTACTTC
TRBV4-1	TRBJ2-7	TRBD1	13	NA	CASSGGYTYEQYF	TGCGCCAGCTCAGGGGGCTATACCTACGAGCAGTACTTC
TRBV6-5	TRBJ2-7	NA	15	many	CASSPRGSLSYEQYF	TGTGCCAGCAGTCCCCGCGGGTCTCTCTCCTACGAGCAGTACTTC
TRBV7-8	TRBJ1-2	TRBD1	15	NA	CASTTWSQGANGYTF	TGTGCCAGCACCACTTGGTCCCAGGGGGCGAATGGCTACACCTTC
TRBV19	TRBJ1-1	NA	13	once	CASSMRGLSEAFF	TGTGCCAGTAGTATGCGAGGGTTGTCTGAAGCTTTCTTT
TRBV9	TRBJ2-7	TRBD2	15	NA	CASSVGGSGSYEQYF	TGTGCCAGCAGCGTAGGCGGGAGTGGATCATACGAGCAGTACTTC
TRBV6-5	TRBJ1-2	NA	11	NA	CASLTPGGYTF	TGTGCCAGCCTAACCCCGGGGGGCTACACCTTC
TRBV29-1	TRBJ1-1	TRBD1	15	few	CSVSGTGFLNTEAFF	TGCAGCGTTTCCGGGACAGGGTTCCTGAACACTGAAGCTTTCTTT
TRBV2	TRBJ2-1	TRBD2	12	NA	CASSYTGTREFF	TGTGCCAGCAGTTACACCGGGACTAGGGAGTTCTTC